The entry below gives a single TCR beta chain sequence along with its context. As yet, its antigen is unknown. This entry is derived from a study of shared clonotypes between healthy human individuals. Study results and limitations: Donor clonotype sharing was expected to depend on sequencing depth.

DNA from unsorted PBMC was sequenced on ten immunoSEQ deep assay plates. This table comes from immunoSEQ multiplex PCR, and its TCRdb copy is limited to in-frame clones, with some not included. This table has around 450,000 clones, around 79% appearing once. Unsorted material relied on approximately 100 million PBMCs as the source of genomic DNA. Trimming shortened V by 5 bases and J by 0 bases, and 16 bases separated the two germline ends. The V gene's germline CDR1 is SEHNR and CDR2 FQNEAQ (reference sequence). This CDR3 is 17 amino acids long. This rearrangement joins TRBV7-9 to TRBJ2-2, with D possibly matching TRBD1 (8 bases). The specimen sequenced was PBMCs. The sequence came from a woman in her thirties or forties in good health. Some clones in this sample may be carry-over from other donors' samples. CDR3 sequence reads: CASSPRTGRANTGELFF. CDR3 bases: TGTGCCAGCAGCCCAAGGACAGGGAGGGCGAACACCGGGGAGCTGTTTTTT.